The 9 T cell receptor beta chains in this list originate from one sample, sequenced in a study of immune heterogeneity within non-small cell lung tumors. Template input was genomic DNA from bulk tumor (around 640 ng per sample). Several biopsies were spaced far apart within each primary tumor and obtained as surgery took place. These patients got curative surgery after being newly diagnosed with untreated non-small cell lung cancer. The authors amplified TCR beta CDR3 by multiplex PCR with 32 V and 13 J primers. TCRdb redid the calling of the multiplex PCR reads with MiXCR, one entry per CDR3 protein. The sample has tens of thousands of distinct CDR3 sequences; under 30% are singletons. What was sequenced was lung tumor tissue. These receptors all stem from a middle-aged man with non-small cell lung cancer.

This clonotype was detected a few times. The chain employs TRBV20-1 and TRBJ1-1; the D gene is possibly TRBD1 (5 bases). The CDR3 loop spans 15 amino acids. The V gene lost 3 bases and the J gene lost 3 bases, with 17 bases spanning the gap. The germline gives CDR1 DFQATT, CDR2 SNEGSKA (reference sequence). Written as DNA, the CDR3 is TGCAGTGCTAGTGGGGCCGGGACTTGGGACACTGAAGCTTTCTTT. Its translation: CSASGAGTWDTEAFF.

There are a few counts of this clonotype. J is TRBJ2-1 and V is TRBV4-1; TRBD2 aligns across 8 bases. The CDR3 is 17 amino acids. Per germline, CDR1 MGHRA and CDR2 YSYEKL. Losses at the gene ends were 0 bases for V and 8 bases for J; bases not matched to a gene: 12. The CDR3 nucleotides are TGCGCCAGCAGCCAAGATAGGAACGGCGGGAGGTCCGATGAGCAGTTCTTC. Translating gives CASSQDRNGGRSDEQFF.

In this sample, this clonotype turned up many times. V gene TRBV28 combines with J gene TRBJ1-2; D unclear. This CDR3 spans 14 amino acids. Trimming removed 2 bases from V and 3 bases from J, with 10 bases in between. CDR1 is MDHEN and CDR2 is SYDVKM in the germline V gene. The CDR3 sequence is CASSLRTGYYGYTF. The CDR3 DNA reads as TGTGCCAGCAGTTTACGGACCGGCTACTATGGCTACACCTTC.

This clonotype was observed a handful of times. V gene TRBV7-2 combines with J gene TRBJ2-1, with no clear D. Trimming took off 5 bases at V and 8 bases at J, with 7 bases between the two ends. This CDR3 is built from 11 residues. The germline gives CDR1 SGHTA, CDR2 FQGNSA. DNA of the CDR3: TGTGCCAGCAGCGACATCCATGAGCAGTTCTTC. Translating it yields CASSDIHEQFF.

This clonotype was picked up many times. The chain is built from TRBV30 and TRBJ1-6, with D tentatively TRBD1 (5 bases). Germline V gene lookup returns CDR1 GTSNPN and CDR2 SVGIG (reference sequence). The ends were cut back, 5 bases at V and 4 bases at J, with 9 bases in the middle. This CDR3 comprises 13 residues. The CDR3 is CAWGTFYNSPLHF. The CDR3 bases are TGTGCCTGGGGGACCTTTTATAATTCACCCCTCCACTTT.

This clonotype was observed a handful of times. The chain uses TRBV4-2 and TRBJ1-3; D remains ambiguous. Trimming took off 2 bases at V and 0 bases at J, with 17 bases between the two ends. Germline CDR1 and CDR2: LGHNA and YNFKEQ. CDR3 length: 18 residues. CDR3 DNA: TGTGCCAGCAGCCAAAATCCCAGGAGCCTGAGCTCTGGAAACACCATATATTTT. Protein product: CASSQNPRSLSSGNTIYF.

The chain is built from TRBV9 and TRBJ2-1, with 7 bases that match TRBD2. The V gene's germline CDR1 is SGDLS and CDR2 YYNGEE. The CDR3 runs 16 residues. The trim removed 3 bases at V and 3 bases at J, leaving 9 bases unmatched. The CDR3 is CASSDQAGLNYNEQFF. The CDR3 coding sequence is TGTGCCAGCAGCGACCAAGCGGGACTAAACTACAATGAGCAGTTCTTC.

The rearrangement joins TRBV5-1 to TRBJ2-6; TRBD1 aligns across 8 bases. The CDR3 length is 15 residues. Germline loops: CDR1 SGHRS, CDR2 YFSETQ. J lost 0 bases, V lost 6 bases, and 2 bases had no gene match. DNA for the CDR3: TGCGCCAGCAACGACAGGGGCTCTGGGGCCAACGTCCTGACTTTC. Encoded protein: CASNDRGSGANVLTF.

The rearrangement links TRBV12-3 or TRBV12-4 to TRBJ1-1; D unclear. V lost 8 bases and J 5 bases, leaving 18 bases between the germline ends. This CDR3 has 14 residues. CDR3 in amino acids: CASVLTWRLTEAFF. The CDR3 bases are TGTGCCAGCGTTTTGACATGGCGGTTGACTGAAGCTTTCTTT.